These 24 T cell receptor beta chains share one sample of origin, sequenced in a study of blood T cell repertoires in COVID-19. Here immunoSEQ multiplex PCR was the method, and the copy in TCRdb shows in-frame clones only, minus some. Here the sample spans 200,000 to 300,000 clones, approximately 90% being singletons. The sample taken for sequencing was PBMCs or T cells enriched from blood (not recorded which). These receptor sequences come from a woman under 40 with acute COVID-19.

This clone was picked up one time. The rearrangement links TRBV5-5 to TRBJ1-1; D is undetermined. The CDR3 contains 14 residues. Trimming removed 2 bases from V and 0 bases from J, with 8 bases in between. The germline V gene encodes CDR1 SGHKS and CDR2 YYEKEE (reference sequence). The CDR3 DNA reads TGTGCCAGCAGCTTTAACTCCCTGAACACTGAAGCTTTCTTT. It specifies CASSFNSLNTEAFF.

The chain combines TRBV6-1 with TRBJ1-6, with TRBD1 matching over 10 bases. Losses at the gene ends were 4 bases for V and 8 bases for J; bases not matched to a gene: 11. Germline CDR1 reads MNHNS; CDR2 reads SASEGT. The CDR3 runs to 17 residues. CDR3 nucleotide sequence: TGTGCCAGCAGTGTAGAAATCGCCGGGACAGGGGATTCACCCCTCCACTTT. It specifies CASSVEIAGTGDSPLHF.

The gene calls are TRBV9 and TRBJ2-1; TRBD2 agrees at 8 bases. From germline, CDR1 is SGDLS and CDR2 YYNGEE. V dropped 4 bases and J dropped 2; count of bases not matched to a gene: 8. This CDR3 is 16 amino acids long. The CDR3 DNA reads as TGTGCCAGCAGCATGGGTGGGACTAGGGCCTACAATGAGCAGTTCTTC. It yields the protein CASSMGGTRAYNEQFF. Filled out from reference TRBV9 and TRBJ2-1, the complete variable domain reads DSGVTQTPKHLITATGQRVTLRCSPRSGDLSVYWYQQSLDQGLQFLIQYYNGEERAKGNILERFSAQQFPDLHSELNLSSLELGDSALYFCASSMGGTRAYNEQFFGPGTRLTVL.

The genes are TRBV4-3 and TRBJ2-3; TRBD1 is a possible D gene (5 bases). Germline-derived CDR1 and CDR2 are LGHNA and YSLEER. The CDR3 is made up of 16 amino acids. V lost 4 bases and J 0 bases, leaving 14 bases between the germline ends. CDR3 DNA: TGCGCCAGCAGCCGTCAGGGCAACCCTAGCACAGATACGCAGTATTTT. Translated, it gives CASSRQGNPSTDTQYF.

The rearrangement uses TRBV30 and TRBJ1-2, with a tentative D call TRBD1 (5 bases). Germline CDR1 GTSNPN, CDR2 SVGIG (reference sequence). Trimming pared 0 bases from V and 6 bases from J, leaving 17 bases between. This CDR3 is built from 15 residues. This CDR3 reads CAWSVPLGAGHGYTF. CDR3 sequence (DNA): TGTGCCTGGAGTGTACCCCTTGGGGCAGGCCATGGCTACACCTTC.

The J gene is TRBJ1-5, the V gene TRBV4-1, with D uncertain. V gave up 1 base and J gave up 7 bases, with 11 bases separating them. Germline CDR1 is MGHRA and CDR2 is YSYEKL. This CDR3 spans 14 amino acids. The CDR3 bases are TGCGCCAGCAGCCAAGGCCAGGTAGTCCAGCCCCAGCATTTT. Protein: CASSQGQVVQPQHF.

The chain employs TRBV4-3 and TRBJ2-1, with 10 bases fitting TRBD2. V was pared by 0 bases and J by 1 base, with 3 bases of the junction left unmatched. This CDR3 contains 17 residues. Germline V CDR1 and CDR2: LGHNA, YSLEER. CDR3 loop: CASSQDSLAGSYNEQFF. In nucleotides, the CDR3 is TGCGCCAGCAGCCAAGACTCACTAGCGGGGTCCTACAATGAGCAGTTCTTC.

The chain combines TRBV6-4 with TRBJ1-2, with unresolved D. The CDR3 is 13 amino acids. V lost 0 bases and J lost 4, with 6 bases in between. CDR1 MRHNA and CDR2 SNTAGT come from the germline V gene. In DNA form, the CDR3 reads TGTGCCAGCAGTGACTCAGCTTCCTATGGCTACACCTTC. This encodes CASSDSASYGYTF.

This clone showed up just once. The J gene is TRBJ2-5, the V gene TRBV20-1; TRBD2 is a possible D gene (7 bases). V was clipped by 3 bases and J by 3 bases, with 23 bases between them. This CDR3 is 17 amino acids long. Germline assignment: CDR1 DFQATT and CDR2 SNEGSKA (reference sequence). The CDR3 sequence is CSASTGWGGFLKETQYF. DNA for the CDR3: TGCAGTGCTAGTACCGGGTGGGGGGGCTTTCTCAAAGAGACCCAGTACTTC.

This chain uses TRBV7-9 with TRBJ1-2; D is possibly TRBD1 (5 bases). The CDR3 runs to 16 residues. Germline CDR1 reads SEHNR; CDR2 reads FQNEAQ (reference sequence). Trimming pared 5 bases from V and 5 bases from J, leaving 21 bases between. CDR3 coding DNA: TGTGCCAGCAGCCCCCCGTCGCGGGGGTGGAGGTATGGCTACACCTTC. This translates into CASSPPSRGWRYGYTF.

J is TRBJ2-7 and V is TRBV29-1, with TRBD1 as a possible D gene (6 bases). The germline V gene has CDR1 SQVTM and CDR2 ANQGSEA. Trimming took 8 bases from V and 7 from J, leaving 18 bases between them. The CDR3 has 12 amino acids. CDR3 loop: CSSESQGGEQYF. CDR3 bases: TGCAGCTCAGAGTCACAGGGTGGGGAGCAGTACTTC.

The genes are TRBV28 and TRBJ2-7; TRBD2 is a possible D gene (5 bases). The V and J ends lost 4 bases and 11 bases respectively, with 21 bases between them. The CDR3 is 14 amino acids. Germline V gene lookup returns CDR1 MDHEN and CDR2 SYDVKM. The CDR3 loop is CASSSSDPGSREYF. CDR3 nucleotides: TGTGCCAGCAGTTCCTCCGACCCGGGGTCCCGGGAGTACTTC.

For the CDR3, the DNA is TGTGCCAGTAGTACCGAATCTGGGGGGTCCCCCTACGAGCAGTACTTC. Translating it yields CASSTESGGSPYEQYF. The J gene is TRBJ2-7, the V gene TRBV19; D possibly corresponds to TRBD2 (6 bases). The CDR3 has 16 amino acids. V was trimmed by 4 bases and J by 2 bases, leaving 18 bases between them. CDR1 is LNHDA, CDR2 SQIVND, per germline (reference sequence).

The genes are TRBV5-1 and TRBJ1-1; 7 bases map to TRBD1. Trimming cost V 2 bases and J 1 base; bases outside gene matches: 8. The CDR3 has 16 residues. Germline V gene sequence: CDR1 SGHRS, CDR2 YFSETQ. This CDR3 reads CASSLPRDSKNTEAFF. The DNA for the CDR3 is TGCGCCAGCAGCTTACCCAGGGACAGTAAGAACACTGAAGCTTTCTTT.

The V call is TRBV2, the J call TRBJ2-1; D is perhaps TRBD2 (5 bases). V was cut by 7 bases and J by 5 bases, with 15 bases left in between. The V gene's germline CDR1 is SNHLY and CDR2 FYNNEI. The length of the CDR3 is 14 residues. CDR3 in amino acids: CASNHGGLDNEQFF. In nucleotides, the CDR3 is TGTGCCAGCAATCATGGAGGCTTGGACAATGAGCAGTTCTTC.

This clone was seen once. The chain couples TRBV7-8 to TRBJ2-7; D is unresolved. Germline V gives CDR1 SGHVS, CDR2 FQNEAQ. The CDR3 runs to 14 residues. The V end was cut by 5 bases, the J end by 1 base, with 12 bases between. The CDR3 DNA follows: TGTGCCAGCAGCCCTCAGGAAGTGTCCTACGAGCAGTACTTC. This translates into CASSPQEVSYEQYF.

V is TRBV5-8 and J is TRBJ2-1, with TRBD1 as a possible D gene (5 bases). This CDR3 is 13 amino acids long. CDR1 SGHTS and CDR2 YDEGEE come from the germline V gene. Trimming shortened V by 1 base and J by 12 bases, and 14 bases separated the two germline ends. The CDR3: CASSLRAGNRQFF. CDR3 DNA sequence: TGTGCCAGCAGCTTGAGGGCAGGGAACCGGCAGTTCTTC.

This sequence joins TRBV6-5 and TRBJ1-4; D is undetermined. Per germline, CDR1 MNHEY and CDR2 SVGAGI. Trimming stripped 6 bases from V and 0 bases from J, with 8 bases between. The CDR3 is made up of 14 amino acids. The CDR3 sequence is CASSRFATNEKLFF. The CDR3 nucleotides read TGTGCCAGCAGCAGATTCGCAACTAATGAAAAACTGTTTTTT.

CDR3 in DNA: TGCGCCAGCAGCTCGCTAGAGGGTACTGAAGCTTTCTTT. Residues: CASSSLEGTEAFF. V gene TRBV5-1 combines with J gene TRBJ1-1, with D hard to call. V was clipped by 3 bases and J by 5 bases, with 11 bases between them. Germline V gene data show CDR1 as SGHRS and CDR2 as YFSETQ. The CDR3 sequence is 13 residues long.

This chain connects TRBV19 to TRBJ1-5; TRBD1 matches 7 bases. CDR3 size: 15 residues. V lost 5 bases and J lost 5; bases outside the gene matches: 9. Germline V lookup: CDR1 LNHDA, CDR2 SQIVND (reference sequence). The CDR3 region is CASSSVDRADQPQHF. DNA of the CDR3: TGTGCCAGTAGTTCCGTTGACAGGGCAGATCAGCCCCAGCATTTT.

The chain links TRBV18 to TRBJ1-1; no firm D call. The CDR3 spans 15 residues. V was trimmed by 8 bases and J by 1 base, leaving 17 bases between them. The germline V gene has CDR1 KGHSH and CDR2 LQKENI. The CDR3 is CASPGGPPGNTEAFF. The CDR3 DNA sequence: TGTGCCAGCCCCGGCGGCCCTCCCGGGAACACTGAAGCTTTCTTT.

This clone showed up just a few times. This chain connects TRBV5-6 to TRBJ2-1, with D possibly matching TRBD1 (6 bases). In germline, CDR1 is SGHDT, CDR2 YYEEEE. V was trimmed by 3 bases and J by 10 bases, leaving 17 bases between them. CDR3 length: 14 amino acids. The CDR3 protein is CASSSDLRQDEQFF. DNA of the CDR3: TGTGCCAGCAGCTCGGACCTTAGACAGGACGAGCAGTTCTTC.

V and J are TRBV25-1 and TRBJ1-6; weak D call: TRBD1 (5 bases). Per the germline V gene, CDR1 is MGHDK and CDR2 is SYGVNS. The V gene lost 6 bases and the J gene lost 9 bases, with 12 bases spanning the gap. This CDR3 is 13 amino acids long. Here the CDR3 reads CASRWAGGSPLHF. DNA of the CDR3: TGTGCCAGCAGGTGGGCCGGGGGTTCACCCCTCCACTTT.

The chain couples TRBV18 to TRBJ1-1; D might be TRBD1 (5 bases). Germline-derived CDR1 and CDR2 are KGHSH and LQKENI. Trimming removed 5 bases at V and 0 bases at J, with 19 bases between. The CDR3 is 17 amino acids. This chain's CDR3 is CASSSQGLFDMNTEAFF. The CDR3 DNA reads TGTGCCAGCTCATCCCAGGGACTCTTCGATATGAACACTGAAGCTTTCTTT.